These 30 T cell receptor beta chains came from one sample sequenced in a study of blood T cell repertoires in COVID-19. TCRdb keeps only in-frame clones here, not all; method: immunoSEQ multiplex PCR. The table records 55,000 to 65,000 clones, approximately 80% of them present only once. The source material was peripheral blood. Receptor source: a man between 60 and 70 years old with COVID-19, enrolled during active disease.

The rearrangement links TRBV15 to TRBJ1-1, with 8 bases matching TRBD1. V gave up 6 bases and J gave up 5 bases; unmatched junction bases: 8. Per germline, CDR1 LNHNV and CDR2 YYDKDF (reference sequence). The CDR3 sequence is 14 residues long. CDR3 nucleotides: TGTGCCACCAGTATCGGACAGGGTGGGACTGAAGCTTTCTTT. It encodes CATSIGQGGTEAFF.

This chain joins TRBV30 and TRBJ2-5; D is perhaps TRBD1 (6 bases). Germline CDR1 is GTSNPN and CDR2 is SVGIG (reference sequence). The CDR3 contains 13 residues. V gave up 7 bases and J gave up 5 bases, with 17 bases separating them. Here the CDR3 DNA reads TGTGCCTCCCAAAGGGGGTTCAAGGAGACCCAGTACTTC. Translation gives CASQRGFKETQYF.

The J gene is TRBJ2-3, the V gene TRBV5-6; 9 bases are a match to TRBD2. This CDR3 comprises 18 residues. V was clipped by 0 bases and J by 6 bases; unmatched bases: 14. CDR1 SGHDT and CDR2 YYEEEE come from the germline V gene. Written as DNA, the CDR3 is TGTGCCAGCAGCTTGGGACGGGCGCGGGGGGGCCAAATTGATACGCAGTATTTT. Protein: CASSLGRARGGQIDTQYF.

The chain employs TRBV5-6 and TRBJ2-7, with a tentative D call TRBD2 (6 bases). V lost 2 bases to trimming and J lost 8 bases, with 14 bases between them. Germline V lookup: CDR1 SGHDT, CDR2 YYEEEE. This CDR3 has 13 residues. In DNA, the CDR3 is TGTGCCAGCAGCTTTTGGACGGGAGAAAAGCAGTACTTC. Protein: CASSFWTGEKQYF.

V is TRBV18 and J is TRBJ1-6; 8 nucleotides align to TRBD1. CDR1 KGHSH and CDR2 LQKENI come from the germline V gene. The trim removed 6 bases at V and 7 bases at J, leaving 11 bases unmatched. CDR3 length equals 16 residues. CDR3 loop: CASSRSGQVGNSPLHF. CDR3 in DNA: TGTGCCAGCTCTCGATCGGGACAGGTTGGCAATTCACCCCTCCACTTT. The whole variable domain, filled in from reference TRBV18 and TRBJ1-6, reads NAGVMQNPRHLVRRRGQEARLRCSPMKGHSHVYWYRQLPEEGLKFMVYLQKENIIDESGMPKERFSAEFPKEGPSILRIQQVVRGDSAAYFCASSRSGQVGNSPLHFGNGTRLTVT.

This clone turned up a few times. The chain has TRBV19 and TRBJ1-5; D remains unclear. The V and J ends lost 3 bases and 3 bases respectively, with 21 bases between them. Looked up from germline, CDR1 is LNHDA and CDR2 is SQIVND (reference sequence). The CDR3 runs 18 residues. In nucleotides, the CDR3 is TGTGCCAGTAGTATTTCCGCGGCCACATTCAGTCACAATCAGCCCCAGCATTTT. Amino acids: CASSISAATFSHNQPQHF.

This clone has a handful of counts. This chain joins TRBV2 and TRBJ1-6; D gene uncertain. The CDR3 has 13 amino acids. Between the trimmed V and J ends, which lost 6 bases and 9 bases, there was a span of 12 bases. Germline V gene sequence: CDR1 SNHLY, CDR2 FYNNEI. CDR3 sequence: CASRVGLSSPLHF. In nucleotides, the CDR3 is TGTGCCAGCAGAGTTGGACTTTCTTCACCCCTCCACTTT.

This chain joins TRBV5-5 and TRBJ2-7, with D hard to call. The CDR3 has 14 amino acids. V dropped 4 bases and J dropped 3 bases, with 14 bases sitting between them. Germline lookup yields CDR1 SGHKS and CDR2 YYEKEE (reference sequence). CDR3 DNA: TGTGCCAGCAGCAACCTTGCCCCGGTCTACGAGCAGTACTTC. Translation gives CASSNLAPVYEQYF.

This chain links TRBV7-9 with TRBJ1-2; D not certain. This CDR3 is built from 13 residues. Trimming took 1 base from V and 8 from J, leaving 11 bases between them. Germline loops: CDR1 SEHNR, CDR2 FQNEAQ (reference sequence). The CDR3 DNA reads as TGTGCCAGCAGCTTAGTAGCTGAGGCAGGCTACACCTTC. Translation gives CASSLVAEAGYTF.

The table lists this clone with many counts. The V and J genes are TRBV20-1 and TRBJ1-5, with D possibly being TRBD1 (6 bases). CDR3 length: 17 amino acids. The germline gives CDR1 DFQATT, CDR2 SNEGSKA (reference sequence). V was shortened by 3 bases and J by 3 bases, with 21 bases between the two germline ends. CDR3 sequence reads: CSASPLRGRNLNQPQHF. Written as DNA, the CDR3 is TGCAGTGCTAGTCCCCTCAGGGGACGGAACCTCAATCAGCCCCAGCATTTT.

The chain employs TRBV27 and TRBJ1-1, with D unclear. V was trimmed by 6 bases and J by 0 bases, leaving 14 bases between them. CDR1 MNHEY and CDR2 SMNVEV come from the germline V gene (reference sequence). The CDR3 has 15 residues. The CDR3 DNA follows: TGTGCCAGCAGACTCAGGATTTCAGTGAACACTGAAGCTTTCTTT. As protein: CASRLRISVNTEAFF.

The chain links TRBV19 to TRBJ2-6, with D perhaps matching TRBD1 (6 bases). Germline V gene lookup returns CDR1 LNHDA and CDR2 SQIVND (reference sequence). The CDR3 sequence is 14 residues long. Trimming took off 10 bases at V and 2 bases at J, with 12 bases between the two ends. The CDR3 bases are TGTGCCACCAGACAGGCACCTGGGGCCAACGTCCTGACTTTC. Encoded protein: CATRQAPGANVLTF.

The chain joins TRBV7-2 to TRBJ2-5; D remains ambiguous. The CDR3 is 14 amino acids. Deletions cut 4 bases from V and 5 bases from J, with 14 bases between. Looked up from germline, CDR1 is SGHTA and CDR2 is FQGNSA. In nucleotides, the CDR3 is TGTGCCAGCAGCTCAGAGGTACCCGGGGAGACCCAGTACTTC. Translating gives CASSSEVPGETQYF.

The rearrangement joins TRBV4-1 to TRBJ2-2; a weak D match, TRBD2 (5 bases). The CDR3 covers 15 residues. Germline CDR1 and CDR2: MGHRA and YSYEKL. The ends were cut back, 0 bases at V and 6 bases at J, with 11 bases in the middle. CDR3 coding DNA: TGCGCCAGCAGCCAAGATCGAGGGTTTGCCGGGGAGCTGTTTTTT. As protein: CASSQDRGFAGELFF.

This chain links TRBV29-1 with TRBJ2-1; possible D gene TRBD2, 6 bases. This CDR3 has 12 residues. Germline V CDR1 and CDR2: SQVTM, ANQGSEA. V gave up 5 bases and J gave up 6 bases, with 11 bases separating them. The chain's CDR3 is CSVPQTSNEQFF. The DNA of the CDR3 is TGCAGCGTTCCCCAGACTAGCAATGAGCAGTTCTTC.

This chain links TRBV11-2 with TRBJ1-2; D remains ambiguous. Germline V CDR1 and CDR2: SGHAT, FQNNGV. Deletions cut 5 bases from V and 5 bases from J, with 9 bases between. There are 12 residues in the CDR3. DNA of the CDR3: TGTGCCAGCAGCCCTAGTGGTTATGGCTACACCTTC. Translating gives CASSPSGYGYTF.

The rearrangement links TRBV2 to TRBJ2-7; D remains unclear. This CDR3 contains 11 residues. Germline values: CDR1 SNHLY, CDR2 FYNNEI. V dropped 4 bases and J dropped 9 bases, with 10 bases sitting between them. The CDR3 sequence is CASSGAGRQYF. In nucleotides, the CDR3 is TGTGCCAGCAGTGGTGCAGGCCGGCAGTACTTC. Variable domain in full (rest from reference TRBV2 and TRBJ2-7): EPEVTQTPSHQVTQMGQEVILRCVPISNHLYFYWYRQILGQKVEFLVSFYNNEISEKSEIFDDQFSVERPDGSNFTLKIRSTKLEDSAMYFCASSGAGRQYFGPGTRLTVT.

This clone has only a few counts. The CDR3 spells CASSQAEDSSYEQYF. For the CDR3, the DNA is TGTGCCAGCAGCCAGGCAGAGGATAGCTCCTACGAGCAGTACTTC. The gene calls are TRBV6-2 or TRBV6-3 and TRBJ2-7; D is unclear. This CDR3 spans 15 amino acids. The germline V gene has CDR1 MNHEY and CDR2 SVGEGT. V shed 6 bases and J shed 0 bases, with 15 bases lying between them.

The J gene is TRBJ2-7, the V gene TRBV6-5, with D possibly matching TRBD2 (5 bases). This CDR3 is 14 amino acids long. Germline loops: CDR1 MNHEY, CDR2 SVGAGI. V lost 5 bases and J 3 bases, leaving 14 bases between the germline ends. CDR3 region: CASSLLTGSYEQYF. In nucleotides, the CDR3 is TGTGCCAGCAGTCTACTCACGGGGAGCTACGAGCAGTACTTC.

The genes are TRBV7-6 and TRBJ2-1, with 16 bases aligning to TRBD2. The CDR3 consists of 18 residues. Germline V gene lookup returns CDR1 SGHVS and CDR2 FNYEAQ. J gave up 10 bases and V 0 bases, and 9 bases lay outside the gene matches. The CDR3 nucleotides are TGTGCCAGCAGCTTAGCAAAGGGACTAGCGGGAGGGCCCCGGGAGCAGTTCTTC. Its translation is CASSLAKGLAGGPREQFF.

The V and J genes are TRBV9 and TRBJ2-7; 7 nucleotides agree with TRBD2. The length of the CDR3 is 15 residues. V trimming: 4 bases; J trimming: 7 bases; junction bases outside the gene matches: 14. Germline CDR1 SGDLS, CDR2 YYNGEE. DNA of the CDR3: TGTGCCAGCAGCTCCCCTGCGGGGGAGGGCCGGGAGCAGTACTTC. Translated: CASSSPAGEGREQYF.

The chain carries TRBV7-2 and TRBJ1-2; no clear D. V shed 2 bases and J shed 6 bases, with 16 bases lying between them. Germline V gives CDR1 SGHTA, CDR2 FQGNSA. The CDR3 loop spans 15 amino acids. This CDR3 reads CASSLLPGGIHGYTF. The DNA for the CDR3 is TGTGCCAGCAGCTTACTACCCGGAGGGATCCATGGCTACACCTTC.

J is TRBJ2-1 and V is TRBV20-1; TRBD2 might be the D (6 bases). CDR1 is DFQATT, CDR2 SNEGSKA, per germline (reference sequence). The V end was cut by 3 bases, the J end by 3 bases, with 15 bases between. The CDR3 covers 15 residues. The CDR3 is CSASGRESFYNEQFF. For the CDR3, the DNA is TGCAGTGCTAGTGGACGGGAGAGCTTCTACAATGAGCAGTTCTTC.

The rearrangement links TRBV9 to TRBJ1-6, with D maybe TRBD1 (6 bases). The CDR3 is 15 amino acids. The germline V gene has CDR1 SGDLS and CDR2 YYNGEE. Trimming removed 5 bases at V and 9 bases at J, with 18 bases between. CDR3 region: CASSSRGGSTSPLHF. CDR3 bases: TGTGCCAGCAGTTCGAGGGGGGGCAGCACTTCACCCCTCCACTTT. The variable domain in full, completed from reference TRBV9 and TRBJ1-6, reads DSGVTQTPKHLITATGQRVTLRCSPRSGDLSVYWYQQSLDQGLQFLIQYYNGEERAKGNILERFSAQQFPDLHSELNLSSLELGDSALYFCASSSRGGSTSPLHFGNGTRLTVT.

By share of the sample, this clone is medium-sized. Other DNA sequences in this sample translate to the same CDR3. CDR3 sequence: CASSESIAGGEGGELFF. CDR3 DNA sequence: TGCGCCAGCAGTGAGTCAATAGCGGGGGGGGAGGGCGGGGAGCTGTTTTTT. V usage is TRBV10-1 and J usage is TRBJ2-2; 11 bases are a match to TRBD2. V dropped 0 bases and J dropped 7; count of bases not matched to a gene: 7. This CDR3 is built from 17 residues. CDR1 and CDR2 (germline): WNHNN, SYGVQD (reference sequence).

DNA of the CDR3: TGTGCCTCCCGGGGGTTCGGCTACGAGCAGTACTTC. Encoded protein: CASRGFGYEQYF. The rearrangement links TRBV2 to TRBJ2-7, with D maybe TRBD2 (6 bases). The CDR3 loop spans 12 amino acids. The ends were cut back, 11 bases at V and 3 bases at J, with 14 bases in the middle. Per germline, CDR1 SNHLY and CDR2 FYNNEI. Supplemented by reference TRBV2 and TRBJ2-7, the full variable domain reads EPEVTQTPSHQVTQMGQEVILRCVPISNHLYFYWYRQILGQKVEFLVSFYNNEISEKSEIFDDQFSVERPDGSNFTLKIRSTKLEDSAMYFCASRGFGYEQYFGPGTRLTVT.

The rearrangement uses TRBV18 and TRBJ2-5; TRBD1 might be the D (6 bases). Germline V lookup: CDR1 KGHSH, CDR2 LQKENI. The CDR3 is 15 amino acids. Trimming cost V 3 bases and J 4 bases, with 15 bases left between them. The CDR3 loop is CASSPGAGESETQYF. DNA of the CDR3: TGTGCCAGCTCACCGGGGGCCGGGGAGTCAGAGACCCAGTACTTC.

The gene calls are TRBV29-1 and TRBJ2-7; 11 nucleotides agree with TRBD1. CDR1 SQVTM and CDR2 ANQGSEA come from the germline V gene. The CDR3 loop spans 14 amino acids. The V gene end was trimmed by 1 base and the J gene end by 3 bases; junction bases not matched to a gene: 2. DNA for the CDR3: TGCAGCGTTGAAGGGACAGGGGGCCGCTACGAGCAGTACTTC. This sequence encodes CSVEGTGGRYEQYF.

The V gene is TRBV4-2, the J gene TRBJ1-4; TRBD1 agrees at 9 bases. The CDR3 spans 15 residues. The V segment lost 1 base and the J segment 7 bases; nucleotides outside the gene matches: 4. Germline V gene sequence: CDR1 LGHNA, CDR2 YNFKEQ. The CDR3 is CASSQVGQGGEKLFF. CDR3 DNA: TGTGCCAGCAGCCAAGTGGGACAGGGCGGTGAAAAACTGTTTTTT.

The chain recombines TRBV4-3 with TRBJ2-4, with D possibly TRBD2 on 7 matching bases. Germline V gene lookup returns CDR1 LGHNA and CDR2 YSLEER. Trimming stripped 0 bases from V and 0 bases from J, with 24 bases between. The CDR3 is made up of 21 amino acids. The CDR3 region has the DNA TGCGCCAGCAGCCAAGAGTTTCGGGGGGCCGGGCCGAACCAAGCCAAAAACATTCAGTACTTC. The encoded protein is CASSQEFRGAGPNQAKNIQYF.